This T cell receptor beta chain was sequenced for a study of shared T cell receptors in the human thymus. The length of the CDR3 is 19 residues. Unmatched junction bases numbered 7, after V lost 0 bases and J lost 1 base. Germline V lookup: CDR1 LGHNA, CDR2 YSLEER. This table comes from immunoSEQ multiplex PCR, and its TCRdb copy is limited to in-frame clones, with some not included. The sample has some 720,000 clones, more than 75% seen once. These data are also associated with another study on human thymus T cells.

The TCR sequence derives from a boy in the first two years of life with a congenital heart defect. The chain combines TRBV4-3 with TRBJ2-3; 13 nucleotides agree with TRBD2. Material for sequencing was thymocytes. The CDR3 nucleotides are TGCGCCAGCAGCCAAGAATTGACTAGCGGGGGGAGGGGCACAGATACGCAGTATTTT. The encoded protein is CASSQELTSGGRGTDTQYF.